The clone carrying this TCR beta chain was detected many times. CDR3 length: 15 amino acids. The J segment lost 6 bases and the V segment lost 3 bases, leaving 12 bases of the junction unmatched. CDR1 is SGHRS and CDR2 is YFSETQ in the germline V gene. Using its own MiXCR run on the 5' RACE reads, TCRdb lists one record per CDR3 protein. The sample yields some 37,000 distinct CDR3 sequences, under 20% seen once. J is TRBJ2-7 and V is TRBV5-1; TRBD1 matches 7 bases. Source material: naive CD4+ T cells sorted from a lymph node. Sample subset: naive CD4+ T cells, CD4+CD45RA+CD25-. This TCR derives from a female donor with breast cancer. CDR3 in DNA: TGCGCCAGCAGCTCTAGACCGGGACAGCCTCTCGAGCAGTACTTC. Its protein is CASSSRPGQPLEQYF.